Below are 24 T cell receptor beta chains sequenced from a single sample in a study of blood T cells in healthy people across ages. Sample-barcoded 5' priming and a J-beta primer mix drove a second PCR of roughly 7 to 11 cycles. TCRdb processed the 5' RACE reads anew with MiXCR; each CDR3 protein has one entry. Among approximately 810,000 distinct CDR3 sequences listed, 29% were seen once. Sequenced material: blood. These receptors came from a woman over 75 in good health.

In the case of this clonotype: Sequence at one end of the junction differs from germline and may be a read error. J is TRBJ2-5 and V is TRBV30; TRBD2 might be the D (5 bases). CDR3 length: 15 residues. Per germline, CDR1 GTSNPN and CDR2 SVGIG (reference sequence). The CDR3 sequence is CAWSREPTYQEAQYF. The CDR3 DNA sequence: TGTGCCTGGAGCCGGGAACCGACCTACCAAGAGGCCCAGTACTTC.

This clonotype was detected ten times or more. This chain connects TRBV7-9 to TRBJ2-5; D is perhaps TRBD1 or TRBD2 (5 bases each). Germline V gene data show CDR1 as SEHNR and CDR2 as FQNEAQ (reference sequence). The CDR3 is 14 amino acids. The V end was cut by 3 bases, the J end by 1 base, with 9 bases between. CDR3 nucleotides: TGTGCCAGCAGCTTTTGGGGGACCCAAGAGACCCAGTACTTC. Protein sequence: CASSFWGTQETQYF.

This CDR3 is CASSLFDSYEQYF. The CDR3 DNA is TGCGCCAGCAGCTTGTTTGACTCCTACGAGCAGTACTTC. The genes are TRBV5-1 and TRBJ2-4; D is ambiguous. With the DNA end fitting TRBJ2-7 better, the J assignment may be wrong. The length of the CDR3 is 13 residues. Germline CDR1 SGHRS, CDR2 YFSETQ.

This clonotype was counted a few times. V is TRBV5-1 and J is TRBJ1-2, with D possibly matching TRBD1 (5 bases). The CDR3 runs to 16 residues. Germline loops: CDR1 SGHRS, CDR2 YFSETQ. The germline V and J ends were trimmed by 4 bases and 8 bases, with 24 bases remaining between them. The CDR3 reads CASSALGAGQAVGYTF. CDR3 coding DNA: TGCGCCAGCAGCGCGTTGGGAGCGGGGCAGGCGGTGGGCTACACCTTC. The full variable domain, with the rest looked up from reference TRBV5-1 and TRBJ1-2, is KAGVTQTPRYLIKTRGQQVTLSCSPISGHRSVSWYQQTPGQGLQFLFEYFSETQRNKGNFPGRFSGRQFSNSRSEMNVSTLELGDSALYLCASSALGAGQAVGYTFGSGTRLTVV.

Notes on this clonotype: This may be a read error, as it is one base from a much larger clone. The chain recombines TRBV4-1 with TRBJ2-1; the D gene is possibly TRBD2 (5 bases). The CDR3 runs 13 residues. V was clipped by 4 bases and J by 13 bases, with 17 bases between them. Germline assignment: CDR1 MGHRA and CDR2 YSYEKL. The CDR3 is CASSPRERETQFF. The DNA of the CDR3 is TGCGCCAGCAGCCCCCGGGAACGAGAGACCCAGTTCTTC.

This clonotype was picked up many times. This chain joins TRBV7-9 and TRBJ2-7, with 7 positions matching TRBD1. The germline gives CDR1 SEHNR, CDR2 FQNEAQ (reference sequence). Trimming took 5 bases from V and 0 from J; bases not matched to a gene: 10. This CDR3 spans 16 amino acids. CDR3 region: CASSLSGGTASYEQYF. CDR3 nucleotide sequence: TGTGCCAGCAGCCTAAGCGGTGGGACAGCCTCCTACGAGCAGTACTTC.

This sequence joins TRBV5-6 and TRBJ2-7; TRBD1 matches at 9 bases. V dropped 4 bases and J dropped 6; count of bases not matched to a gene: 11. The CDR3 has 15 residues. CDR1 is SGHDT and CDR2 is YYEEEE in the germline V gene. The CDR3 protein is CASSITGTGFLEQYF. CDR3 sequence (DNA): TGTGCCAGCAGCATTACCGGGACAGGGTTTCTCGAGCAGTACTTC.

This clonotype was counted ten times or more. The chain couples TRBV20-1 to TRBJ2-5; D is unclear. Trimming pared 2 bases from V and 4 bases from J, leaving 23 bases between. CDR1 is DFQATT, CDR2 SNEGSKA, per germline (reference sequence). The CDR3 is 17 residues long. The CDR3 region has the DNA TGCAGTGCTAGATCCCAAAGAGAGACCCGGCCCCCAGAGACCCAGTACTTC. Translation: CSARSQRETRPPETQYF.

The sample holds many counts of this clonotype. The chain couples TRBV7-9 to TRBJ2-3, with 9 bases fitting TRBD2. The length of the CDR3 is 14 residues. J gave up 2 bases and V 4 bases, and 1 base lay outside the gene matches. Germline lookup yields CDR1 SEHNR and CDR2 FQNEAQ (reference sequence). This CDR3 reads CASSSSGVTDTQYF. CDR3 DNA sequence: TGTGCCAGCAGCTCTAGCGGGGTCACAGATACGCAGTATTTT.

Ten or more counts support this clonotype. The chain is built from TRBV20-1 and TRBJ2-5, with 12 positions matching TRBD2. V shed 6 bases, J shed 4 bases, and the junction held 9 bases outside the gene matches. The CDR3 totals 15 residues. Germline V gives CDR1 DFQATT, CDR2 SNEGSKA (reference sequence). In DNA form, the CDR3 reads TGCAGTGCCCGCAGACTAGCGGGGGATGGAGAGACCCAGTACTTC. Translated: CSARRLAGDGETQYF.

The chain links TRBV2 to TRBJ2-2; TRBD2 aligns across 9 bases. CDR1 is SNHLY, CDR2 FYNNEI, per germline. Germline trimming cut 6 bases from V and 1 base from J; bases unmatched to any gene: 6. The CDR3 contains 16 residues. The CDR3 spells CASRSSSGGNTGELFF. The CDR3 DNA sequence: TGTGCCAGCAGGTCTAGTAGCGGGGGGAACACCGGGGAGCTGTTTTTT.

J is TRBJ2-7 and V is TRBV7-6; a possible D gene is TRBD2 (6 bases). V lost 5 bases and J 3 bases, leaving 14 bases between the germline ends. Germline values: CDR1 SGHVS, CDR2 FNYEAQ. The CDR3 is 14 residues long. Written as DNA, the CDR3 is TGTGCCAGCAGCCCCGCGGACTACCGCTACGAGCAGTACTTC. Translating gives CASSPADYRYEQYF.

The V call is TRBV20-1, the J call TRBJ2-1; 7 nucleotides agree with TRBD1. Trimming cost V 0 bases and J 3 bases; bases outside gene matches: 8. CDR3 length equals 16 residues. CDR1 DFQATT and CDR2 SNEGSKA come from the germline V gene (reference sequence). The CDR3 sequence: CSARDLTGWFYNEQFF. CDR3 in DNA: TGCAGTGCTAGAGATCTGACAGGGTGGTTCTACAATGAGCAGTTCTTC.

The V gene is TRBV11-2, the J gene TRBJ2-5; D is undetermined. This CDR3 comprises 14 residues. CDR1 SGHAT and CDR2 FQNNGV come from the germline V gene. Trimming removed 5 bases at V and 4 bases at J, with 14 bases between. CDR3 loop: CASSPETAGETQYF. CDR3 sequence (DNA): TGTGCCAGCAGCCCAGAGACGGCCGGAGAGACCCAGTACTTC.

This clonotype occurred a few times. V is TRBV20-1 and J is TRBJ1-6; unclear D gene. This CDR3 is 15 amino acids long. Germline lookup yields CDR1 DFQATT and CDR2 SNEGSKA (reference sequence). Trimming took off 0 bases at V and 7 bases at J, with 13 bases between the two ends. The CDR3 here is CSAREARGGNSPLHF. The DNA for the CDR3 is TGCAGTGCTAGAGAAGCTCGGGGAGGGAATTCACCCCTCCACTTT.

The CDR3 bases are TGTGCCAGCAGCTCCCAAAACGCCGACAGGGGCAGTTATGGCTACACCTTC. This encodes CASSSQNADRGSYGYTF. The chain combines TRBV7-9 with TRBJ1-2, with 8 positions matching TRBD1. V lost 4 bases to trimming and J lost 5 bases; unmatched junction nucleotides: 15. CDR1 is SEHNR, CDR2 FQNEAQ, per germline (reference sequence). This CDR3 spans 17 amino acids.

This clonotype was counted ten times or more. This chain connects TRBV5-4 to TRBJ2-1, with 10 positions matching TRBD2. The CDR3 has 16 residues. V trimming: 4 bases; J trimming: 6 bases; junction bases outside the gene matches: 10. The germline V gene has CDR1 SGHNT and CDR2 YYREEE (reference sequence). CDR3 DNA sequence: TGTGCCAGCAGCGTCATAACTAGCGGGGTGTTCAATGAGCAGTTCTTC. It translates to CASSVITSGVFNEQFF.

This clonotype was detected ten times or more. The J gene is TRBJ2-5, the V gene TRBV9; TRBD2 matches 11 bases. The CDR3 totals 14 residues. The V gene end was trimmed by 6 bases and the J gene end by 3 bases; junction bases not matched to a gene: 4. Per germline, CDR1 SGDLS and CDR2 YYNGEE. Here the CDR3 DNA reads TGTGCCAGCACTCGACTAGCGGGGAAAGAGACCCAGTACTTC. Translated, it gives CASTRLAGKETQYF.

This clonotype was recorded at least ten times. The CDR3 region has the DNA TGTGCCAGCAGTTACTTACAGGGATCTGGCTACACCTTC. As protein: CASSYLQGSGYTF. The chain links TRBV6-5 to TRBJ1-2; D perhaps matches TRBD1 (6 bases). CDR3 length: 13 residues. The ends were cut back, 1 base at V and 7 bases at J, with 10 bases in the middle. Germline V gene data show CDR1 as MNHEY and CDR2 as SVGAGI.

The chain links TRBV11-2 to TRBJ1-1; D perhaps matches TRBD1 (5 bases). The germline V gene has CDR1 SGHAT and CDR2 FQNNGV. This CDR3 comprises 20 residues. Trimming took 2 bases from V and 0 from J, leaving 25 bases between them. CDR3 sequence (DNA): TGTGCCAGCAGCTTAAGGTACGGGGGAGAAGGTACGGATTTGAACACTGAAGCTTTCTTT. The encoded protein is CASSLRYGGEGTDLNTEAFF.

This clonotype came up many times. The gene calls are TRBV5-5 and TRBJ2-1; 10 positions agree with TRBD1. This CDR3 comprises 18 residues. V shed 5 bases and J 0 bases; nucleotides not matched to a gene: 11. Germline lookup yields CDR1 SGHKS and CDR2 YYEKEE (reference sequence). This CDR3 reads CASRKGQGRGGSYNEQFF. The DNA of the CDR3 is TGTGCCAGCAGGAAGGGACAGGGGCGCGGGGGCTCCTACAATGAGCAGTTCTTC.

In its sample, this clonotype was seen a few times. The chain combines TRBV28 with TRBJ1-4, with D tentatively TRBD1 (6 bases). Trimming took 6 bases from V and 7 from J, leaving 21 bases between them. This CDR3 spans 16 amino acids. Germline values: CDR1 MDHEN, CDR2 SYDVKM. CDR3 bases: TGTGCCAGCAGCACCTATGGCAGGGGCCCCGCTGAAAAACTGTTTTTT. Translating gives CASSTYGRGPAEKLFF.

The table lists this clonotype with many counts. J is TRBJ2-5 and V is TRBV29-1, with 9 positions matching TRBD1. This CDR3 is 15 amino acids long. The V gene end was trimmed by 8 bases and the J gene end by 6 bases; junction bases not matched to a gene: 16. Germline V gives CDR1 SQVTM, CDR2 ANQGSEA. DNA for the CDR3: TGCAGCTTCCCTGGGATCCGGGACAGGGAGAAGACCCAGTACTTC. Translation gives CSFPGIRDREKTQYF.

CDR3 loop: CASSERGPVRNGYTF. CDR3 coding DNA: TGTGCCAGCAGTGAACGGGGTCCCGTCCGGAATGGCTACACCTTC. The chain is built from TRBV6-1 and TRBJ1-2; D ambiguous. This CDR3 is built from 15 residues. The germline V gene encodes CDR1 MNHNS and CDR2 SASEGT. Deletions cut 2 bases from V and 6 bases from J, with 16 bases between.